This is a list of T cell receptor beta chains from one sample in a study of T cells in Graves' hyperthyroidism and ophthalmopathy. TCRdb analysed the multiplex PCR reads with MiXCR anew, one entry per CDR3 protein. The table has about 610,000 distinct CDR3 sequences, roughly 14% seen once. Specimen: blood. The receptors here all came from a middle-aged woman with Graves' ophthalmopathy. The CDR3 runs from the conserved cysteine through the conserved F or W. Each record gives: CDR3 protein, CDR3 DNA, D gene, V gene, clone size, J gene. A D gene is named only where the DNA matches it firmly. Clone size is not always given. Where it is, it says once, few, many or a class for expanded clones.

CASGRQGADEQYF TGCGCCAGCGGACGACAGGGGGCTGACGAGCAGTACTTC TRBD1 TRBV5-1 - TRBJ2-7
CASSEGDREVYEQYF TGTGCCAGCAGTGAAGGGGACAGGGAAGTTTACGAGCAGTACTTC TRBD1 TRBV6-1 many TRBJ2-7
CASSLPSRYEQYF TGTGCCAGCAGTCTCCCGTCGAGGTACGAGCAGTACTTC - TRBV28 many TRBJ2-7
CATSVGSGNTIYF TGTGCCACCAGCGTTGGCTCTGGAAACACCATATATTTT - TRBV15 - TRBJ1-3
CASSLDAGSDYEQYF TGTGCCAGCAGCTTGGACGCGGGAAGTGACTACGAGCAGTACTTC - TRBV7-8 - TRBJ2-7
CASRPDPASYEQYF TGTGCCAGTAGGCCCGATCCGGCTTCCTACGAGCAGTACTTC - TRBV19 few TRBJ2-7
CASSDTGPNQPQHF TGTGCCAGCAGTGATACAGGGCCGAATCAGCCCCAGCATTTT - TRBV2 many TRBJ1-5
CASLPLGETMNTEAFF TGTGCCAGCCTGCCGTTGGGGGAAACAATGAACACTGAAGCTTTCTTT - TRBV28 many TRBJ1-1
CASSLSQGWETQYF TGTGCCAGCAGTTTATCTCAGGGATGGGAGACCCAGTACTTC - TRBV28 many TRBJ2-5
CSVGGLAGVGQETQYF TGCAGCGTTGGAGGACTAGCGGGAGTGGGACAAGAGACCCAGTACTTC TRBD2 TRBV29-1 many TRBJ2-5
CASSLEGHATNEKLFF TGTGCCAGCAGCTTAGAGGGGCATGCAACTAATGAAAAACTGTTTTTT - TRBV11-2 few TRBJ1-4
CSARLAGGPHEQYF TGCAGTGCTAGACTAGCGGGAGGCCCCCACGAGCAGTACTTC TRBD2 TRBV20-1 few TRBJ2-7
CASSEPPGAGRMNTEAFF TGTGCCAGCAGTGAACCCCCGGGGGCCGGGAGGATGAACACTGAAGCTTTCTTT - TRBV25-1 many TRBJ1-1
CASSELQGTEAFF TGTGCCAGCAGTGAACTACAGGGAACTGAAGCTTTCTTT - TRBV6-1 many TRBJ1-1
CASSSPASEGGYGYTF TGTGCCAGCAGTTCCCCGGCCTCGGAGGGCGGCTATGGCTACACCTTC - TRBV6-5 many TRBJ1-2
CASSNAGDRDGGYTF TGTGCCAGCAGTAATGCGGGGGACAGGGACGGTGGCTACACCTTC TRBD1 TRBV28 many TRBJ1-2
CASSVLVGEAFF TGTGCCAGCAGTGTTTTGGTGGGTGAAGCTTTCTTT - TRBV6-1 few TRBJ1-1
CASSVRAVNTEAFF TGTGCCAGCAGCGTTCGGGCAGTGAACACTGAAGCTTTCTTT - TRBV9 many TRBJ1-1
CASSTQAPYEQYF TGTGCCAGCTCCACGCAGGCCCCCTACGAGCAGTACTTC - TRBV28 - TRBJ2-7
CASSLSGGISGANVLTF TGTGCCAGCAGTTTATCGGGCGGGATCTCTGGGGCCAACGTCCTGACTTTC - TRBV27 - TRBJ2-6
CASSYAIQSSYEQYF TGTGCCAGCAGTTACGCTATCCAGTCCTCCTACGAGCAGTACTTC - TRBV6-5 many TRBJ2-7
CASSVRQHYEQYF TGTGCCAGCAGCGTAAGACAGCATTACGAGCAGTACTTC - TRBV11-3 - TRBJ2-7
CASSPDGGREQYF TGTGCCAGCAGTCCAGACGGGGGCCGGGAGCAGTACTTC - TRBV7-9 many TRBJ2-7
CASSPTSGSWYEQYF TGTGCCAGCAGTCCGACTAGCGGGAGTTGGTACGAGCAGTACTTC TRBD2 TRBV6-1 many TRBJ2-7
CASSYSWDSMGYEQYF TGTGCCAGCAGTTACTCATGGGACTCCATGGGGTACGAGCAGTACTTC - TRBV6-5 many TRBJ2-7
CASTPDRENTEAFF TGTGCCAGCACTCCGGACAGGGAGAACACTGAAGCTTTCTTT TRBD1 TRBV28 many TRBJ1-1
CASSLNRGYTDTQYF TGTGCCAGCTCACTAAACAGGGGATACACAGATACGCAGTATTTT TRBD1 TRBV18 - TRBJ2-3
CASSSFGWSGANVLTF TGTGCCAGCAGCTCATTCGGTTGGTCTGGGGCCAACGTCCTGACTTTC - TRBV11-2 - TRBJ2-6
CASSFGTTFAEQYF TGTGCCAGCAGTTTCGGGACTACGTTTGCCGAGCAGTACTTC TRBD2 TRBV28 - TRBJ2-7
CASSESDWGVDQPQHF TGCGCCAGCAGTGAGTCGGATTGGGGGGTAGATCAGCCCCAGCATTTT - TRBV10-2 many TRBJ1-5
CASSLESSPRVQETQYF TGTGCCAGCAGCTTAGAATCCAGCCCGAGGGTTCAAGAGACCCAGTACTTC - TRBV11-1 - TRBJ2-5
CASSQTGGLQETQYF TGTGCCAGCAGCCAAACAGGGGGACTTCAAGAGACCCAGTACTTC TRBD1 TRBV5-4 few TRBJ2-5
CASSQGQISSGNTIYF TGTGCCAGCAGCCAGGGACAGATTTCCTCTGGAAACACCATATATTTT TRBD1 TRBV11-2 many TRBJ1-3
CASSLENRNQPQHF TGTGCCAGCAGCTTAGAAAACAGGAATCAGCCCCAGCATTTT - TRBV7-8 few TRBJ1-5
CASRKMDRGHEQYF TGTGCCAGCAGAAAAATGGACAGGGGGCACGAGCAGTACTTC TRBD1 TRBV27 - TRBJ2-7
CASSQEGGQGREAFF TGCGCCAGCAGCCAAGAGGGGGGGCAGGGAAGGGAAGCTTTCTTT - TRBV4-1 - TRBJ1-1
CASSDSGVSGELFF TGTGCCAGCAGTGACTCGGGGGTTTCCGGGGAGCTGTTTTTT - TRBV6-4 - TRBJ2-2
CASSFWGIPEQYF TGTGCCAGCAGCTTTTGGGGAATCCCCGAGCAGTACTTC - TRBV5-6 - TRBJ2-7
CATSDHSRGDEQYF TGTGCCACCAGTGACCACAGTAGGGGCGACGAGCAGTACTTC - TRBV24-1 many TRBJ2-7
CASSPEGPPYEQYF TGTGCCAGCAGCCCCGAGGGGCCCCCCTACGAGCAGTACTTC - TRBV11-2 few TRBJ2-7
CASQIGPNTEAFF TGTGCCAGCCAGATCGGGCCTAACACTGAAGCTTTCTTT - TRBV19 - TRBJ1-1
CASSVGVITEAFF TGTGCCAGCAGCGTGGGGGTAATCACTGAAGCTTTCTTT - TRBV9 few TRBJ1-1
CASSLSGRAYNEQFF TGTGCCAGTAGTCTTAGCGGGAGGGCCTACAATGAGCAGTTCTTC TRBD2 TRBV19 few TRBJ2-1
CASSQGSSGQETQYF TGTGCCAGCAGCCAAGGCTCTAGCGGTCAAGAGACCCAGTACTTC TRBD2 TRBV4-2 few TRBJ2-5
CSAQWGAAPNQPQHF TGCAGTGCACAGTGGGGGGCCGCCCCCAATCAGCCCCAGCATTTT - TRBV20-1 few TRBJ1-5
CSVEQSRLAGVETQYF TGCAGCGTTGAACAGTCGCGCCTAGCGGGAGTAGAGACCCAGTACTTC TRBD2 TRBV29-1 many TRBJ2-5
CASSSLDSGRASEQYF TGTGCCAGCAGCTCCCTGGATAGCGGGAGAGCAAGCGAGCAGTACTTC TRBD2 TRBV13 many TRBJ2-7
CASSYSKSGVEQYF TGTGCCAGCAGTTACTCGAAATCCGGGGTCGAGCAGTACTTC - TRBV6-2/TRBV6-3 many TRBJ2-7